The 24 T cell receptor beta chains reported below all come from one sample, sequenced in a study of cytomegalovirus exposure and HLA in healthy donors (dated by TCRdb to 2016 to 2017). Library creation used the immunoSEQ multiplex PCR assay. For the multiplex PCR, a mixture combining 60 forward primers for TCR Vbeta segments and 13 reverse primers for TCR Jbeta segments was used. TCRdb retrieved this table from immuneACCESS and kept in-frame rearrangements only. Not all clones are present; in checked studies, unresolved V genes account for under half, and no reason is known for the remainder. In this sample the table shows some 150,000 clones, about two thirds of which occur a single time. 2% to 3% of the sample belongs to the ten largest clones. The sequencing input was PBMCs. These receptors originate from a human donor in good health.

The V gene is TRBV2, the J gene TRBJ1-1; D gene ambiguous. Germline V lookup: CDR1 SNHLY, CDR2 FYNNEI. Trimming removed 10 bases at V and 0 bases at J, with 21 bases between. This CDR3 has 16 amino acids. The CDR3 DNA sequence: TGTGCCACCCGGGAGGGCGAACCTCCTATGAACACTGAAGCTTTCTTT. Its protein product is CATREGEPPMNTEAFF.

This clone was seen just once. This chain joins TRBV4-3 and TRBJ2-7, with no clear D. The ends were cut back, 0 bases at V and 4 bases at J, with 7 bases in the middle. Germline V gene sequence: CDR1 LGHNA, CDR2 YSLEER. The CDR3 runs 13 residues. The CDR3 DNA is TGCGCCAGCAGCCAAGATTCTCAGTACGAGCAGTACTTC. Its protein is CASSQDSQYEQYF.

CDR3 in amino acids: CASSVTSGGANEQFF. The CDR3 coding sequence is TGTGCCAGCAGCGTAACTAGCGGGGGGGCCAATGAGCAGTTCTTC. The chain has TRBV9 and TRBJ2-1; 13 bases map to TRBD2. The CDR3 runs 15 residues. CDR1 is SGDLS and CDR2 is YYNGEE in the germline V gene. V lost 1 base and J lost 6; bases outside the gene matches: 1.

This clone was observed a few times. The CDR3 is CASSRTRIYTDTQYF. DNA of the CDR3: TGTGCCAGCAGTCGGACTAGAATATACACAGATACGCAGTATTTT. V gene TRBV27 combines with J gene TRBJ2-3; 7 nucleotides match TRBD2. CDR3 length: 15 amino acids. Germline trimming cut 5 bases from V and 2 bases from J; bases unmatched to any gene: 7. The germline V gene encodes CDR1 MNHEY and CDR2 SMNVEV (reference sequence).

The rearrangement joins TRBV7-3 to TRBJ1-2, with TRBD1 as a possible D gene (5 bases). Looked up from germline, CDR1 is SGHTA and CDR2 is FQGTGA. This CDR3 has 14 amino acids. V was clipped by 0 bases and J by 7 bases, with 12 bases between them. The CDR3 protein is CASSLTRAESGYTF. The DNA for the CDR3 is TGTGCCAGCAGCTTAACCAGGGCGGAGAGTGGCTACACCTTC.

CDR3 protein: CAWIRRSSYEQYF. CDR3 nucleotide sequence: TGTGCCTGGATACGGAGGAGCTCCTACGAGCAGTACTTC. This sequence joins TRBV30 and TRBJ2-7, with TRBD2 as a possible D gene (5 bases). CDR1 is GTSNPN, CDR2 SVGIG, per germline (reference sequence). Between the trimmed V and J ends, which lost 4 bases and 0 bases, there was a span of 10 bases. This CDR3 has 13 residues.

This clone was seen just once. The rearrangement joins TRBV30 to TRBJ2-1; D possibly corresponds to TRBD1 (5 bases). CDR1 and CDR2 from the germline V gene are GTSNPN and SVGIG (reference sequence). Trimming stripped 1 base from V and 6 bases from J, with 7 bases between. CDR3 length equals 12 residues. The CDR3 DNA sequence: TGTGCCTGGAGTGGGCAGGGCAATGAGCAGTTCTTC. It encodes CAWSGQGNEQFF.

The chain couples TRBV4-3 to TRBJ2-5; 11 bases are a match to TRBD1. Germline CDR1 reads LGHNA; CDR2 reads YSLEER. The CDR3 contains 14 residues. Trimming at V came to 4 bases and at J to 4 bases, leaving 2 bases not matched to a gene. Here the CDR3 DNA reads TGCGCCAGCAGCCCGGGGACAGGGGGAGAGACCCAGTACTTC. It encodes CASSPGTGGETQYF.

The chain is built from TRBV9 and TRBJ2-1, with 9 bases aligning to TRBD2. V shed 0 bases and J 4 bases; nucleotides not matched to a gene: 2. CDR1 is SGDLS and CDR2 is YYNGEE in the germline V gene. CDR3 length: 15 amino acids. The CDR3 reads CASSVGAGGYNEQFF. The CDR3 DNA sequence: TGTGCCAGCAGCGTAGGAGCGGGGGGTTACAATGAGCAGTTCTTC.

The chain couples TRBV5-1 to TRBJ2-2; 10 bases agree with TRBD2. The V gene's germline CDR1 is SGHRS and CDR2 YFSETQ. The CDR3 length is 16 residues. V lost 0 bases to trimming and J lost 6 bases; unmatched junction nucleotides: 5. The CDR3 DNA reads as TGCGCCAGCAGCTTGGATGCTAGCGGGGGCTCCGGGGAGCTGTTTTTT. Protein product: CASSLDASGGSGELFF.

The chain is built from TRBV9 and TRBJ1-2; D is unclear. In germline, CDR1 is SGDLS, CDR2 YYNGEE. There are 15 residues in the CDR3. Trimming stripped 4 bases from V and 8 bases from J, with 21 bases between. Here the CDR3 reads CASSPRDPIKWGYTF. CDR3 DNA sequence: TGTGCCAGCAGCCCACGGGATCCGATAAAGTGGGGCTACACCTTC.

This clone was seen more than once but under ten times. V usage is TRBV19 and J usage is TRBJ2-7; D is possibly TRBD2 (6 bases). Germline V gives CDR1 LNHDA, CDR2 SQIVND (reference sequence). V was pared by 3 bases and J by 3 bases, with 15 bases between. This CDR3 has 15 amino acids. The CDR3 sequence is CASSMKGTGLYEQYF. The CDR3 DNA reads as TGTGCCAGTAGTATGAAAGGGACGGGACTCTACGAGCAGTACTTC.

The chain recombines TRBV7-8 with TRBJ1-5; tentatively, D is TRBD1 (5 bases). The CDR3 covers 14 residues. Germline CDR1 reads SGHVS; CDR2 reads FQNEAQ. The V and J ends lost 2 bases and 7 bases respectively, with 12 bases between them. Written as DNA, the CDR3 is TGTGCCAGCAGCTTATTTGGGGGGGGACAGCCCCAGCATTTT. Protein sequence: CASSLFGGGQPQHF.

The chain joins TRBV7-2 to TRBJ2-5; weak D call: TRBD2 (6 bases). The CDR3 consists of 16 residues. Germline assignment: CDR1 SGHTA and CDR2 FQGNSA. V gave up 1 base and J gave up 3 bases, with 15 bases separating them. Written as DNA, the CDR3 is TGTGCCAGCAGCTTAGGTTCGTTGCGGGGTAAAGAGACCCAGTACTTC. Encoded protein: CASSLGSLRGKETQYF. Drawing the rest from reference TRBV7-2 and TRBJ2-5, the complete variable domain is GAGVSQSPSNKVTEKGKDVELRCDPISGHTALYWYRQSLGQGLEFLIYFQGNSAPDKSGLPSDRFSAERTGGSVSTLTIQRTQQEDSAVYLCASSLGSLRGKETQYFGPGTRLLVL.

The chain joins TRBV27 to TRBJ2-5; weak D call: TRBD2 (5 bases). V was clipped by 3 bases and J by 4 bases, with 15 bases between them. This CDR3 is 15 amino acids long. CDR1 is MNHEY, CDR2 SMNVEV, per germline (reference sequence). DNA of the CDR3: TGTGCCAGCAGTTTCGCGGGTGGTGTTGGAGAGACCCAGTACTTC. The encoded protein is CASSFAGGVGETQYF.

The chain couples TRBV2 to TRBJ1-5, with D perhaps matching TRBD1 (5 bases). Trimming took 4 bases from V and 2 from J, leaving 9 bases between them. The germline gives CDR1 SNHLY, CDR2 FYNNEI. The CDR3 loop spans 14 amino acids. CDR3 sequence (DNA): TGTGCCAGCAGTGTCGGCAGGGGCAATCAGCCCCAGCATTTT. Translated, it gives CASSVGRGNQPQHF. The full variable domain, in which reference TRBV2 and TRBJ1-5 provide the parts outside the CDR3, is EPEVTQTPSHQVTQMGQEVILRCVPISNHLYFYWYRQILGQKVEFLVSFYNNEISEKSEIFDDQFSVERPDGSNFTLKIRSTKLEDSAMYFCASSVGRGNQPQHFGDGTRLSIL.

The V and J genes are TRBV7-6 and TRBJ1-1; the D gene is possibly TRBD1 (5 bases). The CDR3 sequence is 15 residues long. The germline V gene has CDR1 SGHVS and CDR2 FNYEAQ. Trimming pared 5 bases from V and 5 bases from J, leaving 18 bases between. CDR3 residues: CASSPGGTRRTEAFF. The CDR3 DNA follows: TGTGCCAGCAGCCCGGGGGGGACCAGAAGGACTGAAGCTTTCTTT.

The chain employs TRBV5-1 and TRBJ1-2; perhaps TRBD1 as D (5 bases). V shed 4 bases and J shed 3 bases, with 19 bases lying between them. Germline CDR1 reads SGHRS; CDR2 reads YFSETQ. This CDR3 region has 16 residues. This CDR3 reads CASSLARMGGDYGYTF. CDR3 bases: TGCGCCAGCAGCCTAGCGAGGATGGGGGGTGACTATGGCTACACCTTC.

The rearrangement uses TRBV27 and TRBJ1-5, with 8 bases matching TRBD1. Germline trimming cut 4 bases from V and 2 bases from J; bases unmatched to any gene: 13. In germline, CDR1 is MNHEY, CDR2 SMNVEV (reference sequence). CDR3 length: 18 amino acids. CDR3 sequence: CASSYKSTGGPGNQPQHF. The CDR3, as DNA: TGTGCCAGCAGTTACAAATCAACAGGGGGGCCAGGCAATCAGCCCCAGCATTTT.

The rearrangement joins TRBV10-1 to TRBJ2-3; tentative D call: TRBD1 (7 bases). Germline V gene lookup returns CDR1 WNHNN and CDR2 SYGVQD (reference sequence). The germline V and J ends were trimmed by 2 bases and 3 bases, with 9 bases remaining between them. This CDR3 comprises 14 residues. The CDR3 DNA reads as TGCGCCAGCAGTGAGCCAGGGGGGACAGATACGCAGTATTTT. Translation: CASSEPGGTDTQYF.

The genes are TRBV5-6 and TRBJ2-7, with TRBD2 matching over 9 bases. Germline loops: CDR1 SGHDT, CDR2 YYEEEE. V shed 4 bases and J 1 base; nucleotides not matched to a gene: 9. This CDR3 is built from 16 residues. The DNA of the CDR3 is TGTGCCAGCAGCGCTAGCAGCGGGGGGTTATCCTACGAGCAGTACTTC. This sequence encodes CASSASSGGLSYEQYF. The whole variable domain, remainder taken from reference TRBV5-6 and TRBJ2-7, is DAGVTQSPTHLIKTRGQQVTLRCSPKSGHDTVSWYQQALGQGPQFIFQYYEEEERQRGNFPDRFSGHQFPNYSSELNVNALLLGDSALYLCASSASSGGLSYEQYFGPGTRLTVT.

The gene calls are TRBV27 and TRBJ1-1, with D possibly being TRBD1 (6 bases). The germline V gene has CDR1 MNHEY and CDR2 SMNVEV (reference sequence). The length of the CDR3 is 18 residues. V was shortened by 9 bases and J by 4 bases, with 30 bases between the two germline ends. Here the CDR3 DNA reads TGTGCCAGTAAGAACACCGGGGGGGGCCAGGCGGCGATCACTGAAGCTTTCTTT. It translates to CASKNTGGGQAAITEAFF.

The rearrangement links TRBV7-2 to TRBJ2-3; D might be TRBD1 (6 bases). The V end was cut by 3 bases, the J end by 8 bases, with 15 bases between. In germline, CDR1 is SGHTA, CDR2 FQGNSA. The CDR3 has 14 amino acids. CDR3 region: CASSFAGQGSTQYF. The CDR3 DNA reads as TGTGCCAGCAGCTTTGCCGGGCAGGGGAGTACGCAGTATTTT.

The chain joins TRBV4-1 to TRBJ1-2; 10 bases match TRBD1. Germline V lookup: CDR1 MGHRA, CDR2 YSYEKL. J was trimmed by 4 bases and V by 2 bases; bases with no gene match: 7. The CDR3 is 16 residues long. The CDR3 DNA follows: TGCGCCAGCAGCCAACCTAGACAGGGGGCAGGCTATGGCTACACCTTC. Protein product: CASSQPRQGAGYGYTF.